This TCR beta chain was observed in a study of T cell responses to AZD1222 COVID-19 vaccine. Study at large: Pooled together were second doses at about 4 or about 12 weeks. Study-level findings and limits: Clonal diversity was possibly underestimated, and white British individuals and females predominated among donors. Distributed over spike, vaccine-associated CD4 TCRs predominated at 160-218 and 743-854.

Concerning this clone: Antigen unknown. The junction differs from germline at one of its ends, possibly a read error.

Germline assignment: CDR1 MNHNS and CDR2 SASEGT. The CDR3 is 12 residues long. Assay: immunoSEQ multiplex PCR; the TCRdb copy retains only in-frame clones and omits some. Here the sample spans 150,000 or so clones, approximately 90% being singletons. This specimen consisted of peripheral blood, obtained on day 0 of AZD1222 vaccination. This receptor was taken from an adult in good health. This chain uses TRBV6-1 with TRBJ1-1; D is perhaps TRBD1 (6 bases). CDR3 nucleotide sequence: TGTGCCAGCAGCGAAGTCAGGGGTGAAGCTTTCTTT. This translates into CASSEVRGEAFF.